This TCR beta chain was identified during a study of beta chain features in type 1 diabetes. Study-wide background: Healthy donors resembled patients in age, gender and cell yields.

Only a few counts were recorded for this clone. What it binds is unknown. General observations from the study: Reads derived from cDNA could over-represent cells showing high TCR expression. VDJ junctions sequenced from type 1 diabetes patients showed fewer insertions and more deletions.

As every portion of the isolated RNA was reverse transcribed, the sequencing read expressed TCRB transcripts. The data were produced by immunoSEQ multiplex PCR, yet TCRdb's version contains in-frame clones alone and is incomplete. The sample yields tens of thousands of clones, about 52% seen once. Trimming removed 3 bases from V and 2 bases from J, with 17 bases in between. This CDR3 contains 17 residues. CDR1 and CDR2 (germline): SEHNR, FQNEAQ (reference sequence). The sequence was obtained from a woman aged 18-35 years in good health. The sample comprised central memory CD4+ T cells from blood. The chain combines TRBV7-9 with TRBJ2-1, with D possibly being TRBD2 (5 bases). In nucleotides, the CDR3 is TGTGCCAGCAGCTTGACCGCTGGAGCGGCCGCCTACAATGAGCAGTTCTTC. Translated: CASSLTAGAAAYNEQFF.